This record covers a single TCR beta chain. The data stem from a study of preoperative IRX-2 immunotherapy in early breast cancer. Method: immunoSEQ multiplex PCR; TCRdb's copy keeps in-frame clones and lacks some. The profile shows about 19,000 clones, just under 85% of them singletons. Treatment indicated: preoperative locoregional IRX-2 cytokine immunotherapy. Patients received preoperative, locoregional IRX-2 cytokine immunotherapy in a phase Ib study. The CDR3 runs to 15 residues. Germline V CDR1 and CDR2: SGHNT, YENEEA. V lost 2 bases and J 7 bases, leaving 14 bases between the germline ends. The specimen comprised lymph node tissue, sampled after IRX-2 immunotherapy. The receptor's source is a human donor with breast cancer. The chain recombines TRBV11-3 with TRBJ2-2, with D possibly called TRBD1 or TRBD2 (5 bases each). Here the CDR3 reads CASSLMLGTGGELFF. CDR3 in DNA: TGTGCCAGCAGCTTAATGTTAGGGACGGGCGGGGAGCTGTTTTTT.